This record concerns one T cell receptor beta chain sequence. The antigen remains unidentified. This CDR3 is 14 amino acids long. The V and J ends lost 3 bases and 4 bases respectively, with 15 bases between them. Germline V gene lookup returns CDR1 GTSNPN and CDR2 SVGIG (reference sequence). The data stem from a study of T cell repertoires in cytomegalovirus infection. In the study overall: CMV infection plus the matching HLA type was flagged by public TCR beta signatures.

Study findings and constraints: CMV-specific TCR beta clonotypes restricted by HLA-C were the ones dominating the ex vivo response.

In TCRdb, the reads were re-called with MiXCR into one record per CDR3 protein. The sample lists around 490,000 distinct CDR3 sequences, approximately 25% occurring once. The TCR comes from a human donor in good health (CMV status not recorded). Some clones in this sample may be carry-over from other donors' samples. The sequenced material came from PBMCs. The rearrangement uses TRBV30 and TRBJ1-2; D remains unclear. The CDR3, as DNA: TGTGCCTGGAGACCCCCCGGGTCTTTCTATGGCTACACCTTC. Its protein product is CAWRPPGSFYGYTF.